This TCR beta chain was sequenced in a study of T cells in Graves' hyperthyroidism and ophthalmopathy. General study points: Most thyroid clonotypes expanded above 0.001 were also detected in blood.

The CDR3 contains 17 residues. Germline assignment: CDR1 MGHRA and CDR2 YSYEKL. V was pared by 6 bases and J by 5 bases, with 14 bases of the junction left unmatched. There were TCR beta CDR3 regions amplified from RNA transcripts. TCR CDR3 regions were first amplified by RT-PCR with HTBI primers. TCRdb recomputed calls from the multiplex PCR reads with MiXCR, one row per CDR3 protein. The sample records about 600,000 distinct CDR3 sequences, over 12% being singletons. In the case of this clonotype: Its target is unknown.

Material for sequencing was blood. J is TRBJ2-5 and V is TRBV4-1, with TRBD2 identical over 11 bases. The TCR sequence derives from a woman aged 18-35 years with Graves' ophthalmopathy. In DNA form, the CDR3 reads TGCGCCAGCAGTCCCGGGACTAGCGGTTGGAATGGGGAGACCCAGTACTTC. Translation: CASSPGTSGWNGETQYF.